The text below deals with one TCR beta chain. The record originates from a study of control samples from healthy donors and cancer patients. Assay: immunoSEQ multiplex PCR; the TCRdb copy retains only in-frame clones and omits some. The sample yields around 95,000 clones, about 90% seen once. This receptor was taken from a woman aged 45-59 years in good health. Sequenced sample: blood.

The CDR3 sequence: CASSVGGSITYNEQFF. The CDR3 DNA sequence: TGTGCCAGCAGCGTAGGCGGGAGTATAACCTACAATGAGCAGTTCTTC. This chain connects TRBV9 to TRBJ2-1; the match to TRBD2 covers 7 bases. V shed 0 bases and J 2 bases; nucleotides not matched to a gene: 5. Germline CDR1 is SGDLS and CDR2 is YYNGEE. The CDR3 is 16 residues long.